The entry that follows covers one T cell receptor beta chain sequence. Its target is unknown. Clones were read by immunoSEQ multiplex PCR, and TCRdb kept only the in-frame ones, dropping some. The sample gives around 14,000 clones, around 94% of which show up once; around 0.7% is in the top ten. The source of the sample is a study of graft-versus-host responses after intestinal transplantation. Background on the study: Anti-thymocyte globulin induction, then tacrolimus and steroids for two to four years, went to all recipients.

V was cut by 4 bases and J by 3 bases, with 10 bases left in between. Germline loops: CDR1 LNHDA, CDR2 SQIVND (reference sequence). CDR3 length: 14 residues. Points from the study as a whole: Allograft clonal ratios (graft-versus-host to host-versus-graft) were high in patients who had graft-donor T cell macrochimerism.

The sequence was obtained from a human patient who received an intestinal transplant, so some T cells may come from the graft donor. The sequences come from PBMCs, collected 9 days after transplant. The chain carries TRBV19 and TRBJ2-1; D call uncertain. The CDR3 here is CASSTPLGYNEQFF. DNA for the CDR3: TGTGCCAGTAGTACCCCACTGGGCTACAATGAGCAGTTCTTC.